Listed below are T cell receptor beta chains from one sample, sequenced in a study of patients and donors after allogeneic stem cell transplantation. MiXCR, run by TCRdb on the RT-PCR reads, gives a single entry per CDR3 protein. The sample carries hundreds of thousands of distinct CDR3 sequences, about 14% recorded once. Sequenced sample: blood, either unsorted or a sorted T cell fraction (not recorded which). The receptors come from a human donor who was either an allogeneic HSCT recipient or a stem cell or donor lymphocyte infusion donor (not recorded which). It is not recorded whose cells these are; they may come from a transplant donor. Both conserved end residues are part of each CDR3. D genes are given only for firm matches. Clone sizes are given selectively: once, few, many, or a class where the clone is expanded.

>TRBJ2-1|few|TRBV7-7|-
CASSPGVGTRGPEQFF
TGTGCCAGCAGCCCAGGCGTAGGGACTCGCGGGCCTGAGCAGTTCTTC
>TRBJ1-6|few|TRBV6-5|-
CASSYSGVNNSPLHF
TGTGCCAGCAGTTACTCGGGGGTTAACAATTCACCCCTCCACTTT
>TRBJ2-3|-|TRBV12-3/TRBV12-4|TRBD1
CASVLRDRLTDTQYF
TGTGCCAGCGTCTTAAGGGACAGGCTGACAGATACGCAGTATTTT
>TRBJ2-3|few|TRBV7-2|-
CASSLGLPSSTDTQYF
TGTGCCAGCAGCCTCGGACTACCATCTAGCACAGATACGCAGTATTTT
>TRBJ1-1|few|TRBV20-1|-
CSARDIAVNTEAFF
TGCAGTGCTAGAGATATAGCGGTAAACACTGAAGCTTTCTTT
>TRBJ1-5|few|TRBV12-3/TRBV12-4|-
CASSFWQTGQPQHF
TGTGCCAGCAGTTTTTGGCAGACGGGGCAGCCCCAGCATTTT
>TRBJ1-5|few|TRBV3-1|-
CASSQDLGGNQPQHF
TGTGCCAGCAGCCAAGATTTGGGAGGGAATCAGCCCCAGCATTTT
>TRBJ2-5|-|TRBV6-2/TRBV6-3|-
CASSQQPQETQYF
TGTGCCAGCAGTCAGCAACCCCAAGAGACCCAGTACTTC
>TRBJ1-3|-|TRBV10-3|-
CAISEGGRSGNTIYF
TGTGCCATCAGTGAGGGTGGCCGCTCTGGAAACACCATATATTTT
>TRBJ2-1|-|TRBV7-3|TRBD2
CASSSRTSGSQFF
TGTGCCAGCAGCTCACGGACTAGCGGGTCGCAGTTCTTC
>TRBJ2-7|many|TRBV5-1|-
CASSHRSGSSPYEQYF
TGCGCCAGCAGCCACAGGAGCGGATCGTCCCCCTACGAGCAGTACTTC
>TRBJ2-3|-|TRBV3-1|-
CASRRWISTDTQYF
TGTGCCAGCAGGAGATGGATTAGCACAGATACGCAGTATTTT
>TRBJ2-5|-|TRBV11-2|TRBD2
CASSFLLAGEETQYF
TGTGCCAGCAGCTTCCTCCTAGCGGGAGAGGAGACCCAGTACTTC
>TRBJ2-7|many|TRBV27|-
CASSVYRATYEQYF
TGTGCCAGCAGTGTCTACAGGGCCACCTACGAGCAGTACTTC
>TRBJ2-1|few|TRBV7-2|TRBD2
CASSLIGGTYNEQFF
TGTGCCAGCAGCTTAATCGGGGGGACCTACAATGAGCAGTTCTTC
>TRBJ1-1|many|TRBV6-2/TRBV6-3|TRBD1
CASSAGQRNTEAFF
TGTGCCAGCAGCGCGGGACAGAGAAACACTGAAGCTTTCTTT
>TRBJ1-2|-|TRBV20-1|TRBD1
CSAPRGVGGNYGYTF
TGCAGTGCACCCAGGGGGGTCGGAGGAAATTATGGCTACACCTTC
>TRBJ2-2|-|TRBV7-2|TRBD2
CASSLRLAGGPGELFF
TGTGCCAGCAGCTTGAGACTAGCGGGGGGTCCCGGGGAGCTGTTTTTT
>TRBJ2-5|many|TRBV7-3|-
CASSFRQRETQYF
TGTGCCAGCAGCTTTAGACAAAGGGAGACCCAGTACTTC
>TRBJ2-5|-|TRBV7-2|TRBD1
CASSLDRGRGETQYF
TGTGCCAGCAGCTTGGACAGGGGGCGGGGAGAGACCCAGTACTTC
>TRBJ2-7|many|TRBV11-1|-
CASSPRDNYEQYF
TGTGCCAGCAGCCCAAGGGACAACTACGAGCAGTACTTC
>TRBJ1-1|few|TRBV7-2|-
CASSPYTLGTEAFF
TGTGCCAGCAGCCCCTATACCCTAGGCACTGAAGCTTTCTTT
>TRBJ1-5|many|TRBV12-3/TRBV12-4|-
CASSLEGHWEANQPQHF
TGTGCCAGCAGTTTAGAGGGGCATTGGGAAGCTAATCAGCCCCAGCATTTT
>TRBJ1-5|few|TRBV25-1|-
CASSDVGPSPQPQHF
TGTGCCAGCAGTGACGTCGGGCCCTCGCCCCAGCCCCAGCATTTT
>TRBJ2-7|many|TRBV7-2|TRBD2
CASSFTSGRAEQYF
TGTGCCAGCAGCTTCACAAGCGGGAGGGCCGAGCAGTACTTC
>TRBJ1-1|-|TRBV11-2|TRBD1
CASSRTGGASGTEAFF
TGTGCCAGCAGTCGGACAGGGGGCGCGTCGGGCACTGAAGCTTTCTTT
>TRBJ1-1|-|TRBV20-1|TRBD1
CSARDYSRGTEAFF
TGCAGTGCTAGAGATTACTCCAGGGGGACTGAAGCTTTCTTT
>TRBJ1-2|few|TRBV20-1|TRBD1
CSAITTGVGPNYGYTF
TGCAGTGCTATTACTACAGGGGTTGGACCTAACTATGGCTACACCTTC
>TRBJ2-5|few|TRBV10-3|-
CAISESSLETQYF
TGTGCCATCAGTGAGTCATCCCTAGAGACCCAGTACTTC
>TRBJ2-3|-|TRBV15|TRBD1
CATGDRGRGDTQYF
TGTGCCACTGGGGACAGGGGGCGCGGAGATACGCAGTATTTT
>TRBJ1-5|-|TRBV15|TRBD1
CATSSGQAQSNQPQHF
TGTGCCACCAGCTCGGGACAGGCACAAAGCAATCAGCCCCAGCATTTT
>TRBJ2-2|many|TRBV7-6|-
CASSGVAGELFF
TGTGCCAGCAGCGGGGTAGCCGGGGAGCTGTTTTTT
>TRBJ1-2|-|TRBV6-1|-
CASTRGGANYGYTF
TGTGCCAGCACTCGAGGGGGGGCTAACTATGGCTACACCTTC
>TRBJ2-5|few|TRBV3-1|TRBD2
CASSQGLAGAETQYF
TGTGCCAGCAGCCAAGGGCTAGCGGGAGCAGAGACCCAGTACTTC
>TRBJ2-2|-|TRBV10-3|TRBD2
CAISGDRGGADTGELFF
TGTGCCATCAGTGGGGACCGCGGGGGGGCCGACACCGGGGAGCTGTTTTTT
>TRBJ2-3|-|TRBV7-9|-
CASSRGFGTSTDTQYF
TGTGCCAGCAGCCGAGGTTTTGGAACTAGCACAGATACGCAGTATTTT
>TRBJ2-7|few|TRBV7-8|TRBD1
CASSFSGTGGSYEQYF
TGTGCCAGCAGCTTCTCCGGGACAGGGGGCTCCTACGAGCAGTACTTC
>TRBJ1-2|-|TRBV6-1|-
CASSDSMRYGYTF
TGTGCCAGCAGTGATAGTATGCGCTATGGCTACACCTTC
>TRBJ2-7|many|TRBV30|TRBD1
CAWVDRGGSYEQYF
TGTGCCTGGGTAGACAGGGGGGGGTCCTACGAGCAGTACTTC
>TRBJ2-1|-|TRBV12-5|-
CASGRSSYNEQFF
TGTGCTAGTGGCAGGAGCTCCTACAATGAGCAGTTCTTC
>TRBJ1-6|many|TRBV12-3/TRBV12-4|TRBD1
CASSPTGVTSPLHF
TGTGCCAGCAGTCCGACAGGGGTGACTTCACCCCTCCACTTT
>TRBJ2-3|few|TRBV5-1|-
CASSLNGAPDTQYF
TGCGCCAGCAGCTTGAACGGGGCGCCAGATACGCAGTATTTT
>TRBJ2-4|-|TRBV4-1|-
CASSPPSIAKNIQYF
TGCGCCAGCAGCCCACCTAGTATAGCCAAAAACATTCAGTACTTC
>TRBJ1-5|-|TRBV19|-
CASISRGQPQHF
TGTGCCAGTATCTCTCGGGGCCAGCCCCAGCATTTT
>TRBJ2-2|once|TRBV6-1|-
CASSVLQENTGELFF
TGTGCCAGCAGTGTACTACAGGAAAACACCGGGGAGCTGTTTTTT
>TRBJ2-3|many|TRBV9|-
CASSGVADTQYF
TGTGCCAGCAGCGGGGTGGCAGATACGCAGTATTTT
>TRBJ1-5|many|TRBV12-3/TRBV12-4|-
CASSLDPGPQHF
TGTGCCAGCAGTTTAGATCCTGGGCCCCAGCATTTT
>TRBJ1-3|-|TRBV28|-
CASGGGVNSGNTIYF
TGTGCCAGCGGGGGAGGGGTCAACTCTGGAAACACCATATATTTT
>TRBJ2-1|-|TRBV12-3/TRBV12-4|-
CASSRRGDEQFF
TGTGCCAGCAGCCGCAGGGGGGATGAGCAGTTCTTC
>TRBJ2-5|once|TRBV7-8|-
CASSSISARGETQYF
TGTGCCAGCAGCTCCATATCAGCTCGAGGAGAGACCCAGTACTTC
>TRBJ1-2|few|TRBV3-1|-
CASSHGGGGYTF
TGTGCCAGCAGCCACGGGGGCGGTGGCTACACCTTC
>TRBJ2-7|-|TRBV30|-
CAWSVAYEQYF
TGTGCCTGGAGTGTAGCCTACGAACAGTACTTC
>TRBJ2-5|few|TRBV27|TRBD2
CASRLSGRAGETQYF
TGTGCCAGCAGACTTAGCGGGAGGGCCGGGGAGACCCAGTACTTC
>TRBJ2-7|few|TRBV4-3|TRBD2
CASSRLRRGGPYEQYF
TGCGCCAGCAGCCGTTTGCGGCGGGGGGGCCCCTACGAGCAGTACTTC
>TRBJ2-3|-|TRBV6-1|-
CASSDTPDTQYF
TGTGCCAGCAGTGATACCCCAGATACGCAGTATTTT
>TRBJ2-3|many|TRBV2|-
CASGMETSTDTQYF
TGTGCCAGCGGGATGGAAACTAGCACAGATACGCAGTATTTT
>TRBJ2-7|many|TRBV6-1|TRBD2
CASTKEREEYSYEQYF
TGTGCCAGCACCAAAGAGCGGGAGGAGTACTCCTACGAGCAGTACTTC